These 5 T cell receptor beta chains originate from one sample sequenced in a study of blood T cell repertoires in COVID-19. Sequencing was performed with immunoSEQ multiplex PCR; in TCRdb, only in-frame clones are kept and a portion is missing. The top ten clones hold about 10% of a sample with about 130,000 clones, about 78% of them seen once. The sample comprised peripheral blood. These receptors originate from a man in his sixties who had recovered from COVID-19.

J is TRBJ1-2 and V is TRBV4-2, with 9 positions matching TRBD1. In germline, CDR1 is LGHNA, CDR2 YNFKEQ. This CDR3 is built from 17 residues. The V segment lost 4 bases and the J segment 0 bases; nucleotides outside the gene matches: 9. The CDR3 loop reads CASSPPPGQGANYGYTF. As DNA, the CDR3 is TGTGCCAGCAGCCCGCCTCCGGGACAGGGTGCTAACTATGGCTACACCTTC.

This sequence joins TRBV5-1 and TRBJ2-7, with a weak D call TRBD2 (6 bases). Trimming stripped 0 bases from V and 3 bases from J, with 10 bases between. Germline CDR1 and CDR2: SGHRS and YFSETQ. There are 14 residues in the CDR3. The CDR3 DNA is TGCGCCAGCAGCTTGGGCCCCGGGGGCTACGAGCAGTACTTC. Its translation: CASSLGPGGYEQYF.

V and J are TRBV27 and TRBJ1-1; possibly TRBD1 for D (6 bases). Germline CDR1 reads MNHEY; CDR2 reads SMNVEV (reference sequence). The length of the CDR3 is 17 residues. V was shortened by 5 bases and J by 0 bases, with 19 bases between the two germline ends. The DNA of the CDR3 is TGTGCCAGCAGTCTAACTGGGCAGGGGCCCTTGAACACTGAAGCTTTCTTT. Amino acid sequence: CASSLTGQGPLNTEAFF.

The chain joins TRBV4-1 to TRBJ1-4; 8 nucleotides align to TRBD1. Germline V lookup: CDR1 MGHRA, CDR2 YSYEKL. The CDR3 is 15 amino acids. V gave up 2 bases and J gave up 6 bases; unmatched junction bases: 5. DNA for the CDR3: TGCGCCAGCAGCCAACCAGGGGGCAGGGATGAAAAACTGTTTTTT. It codes for CASSQPGGRDEKLFF.

This rearrangement joins TRBV27 to TRBJ2-7; D perhaps matches TRBD2 (5 bases). This CDR3 spans 11 amino acids. The V end was cut by 5 bases, the J end by 3 bases, with 5 bases between. CDR1 and CDR2 (germline): MNHEY, SMNVEV (reference sequence). The CDR3 is CASSSGYEQYF. CDR3 nucleotides: TGTGCCAGCAGTAGCGGCTACGAGCAGTACTTC.